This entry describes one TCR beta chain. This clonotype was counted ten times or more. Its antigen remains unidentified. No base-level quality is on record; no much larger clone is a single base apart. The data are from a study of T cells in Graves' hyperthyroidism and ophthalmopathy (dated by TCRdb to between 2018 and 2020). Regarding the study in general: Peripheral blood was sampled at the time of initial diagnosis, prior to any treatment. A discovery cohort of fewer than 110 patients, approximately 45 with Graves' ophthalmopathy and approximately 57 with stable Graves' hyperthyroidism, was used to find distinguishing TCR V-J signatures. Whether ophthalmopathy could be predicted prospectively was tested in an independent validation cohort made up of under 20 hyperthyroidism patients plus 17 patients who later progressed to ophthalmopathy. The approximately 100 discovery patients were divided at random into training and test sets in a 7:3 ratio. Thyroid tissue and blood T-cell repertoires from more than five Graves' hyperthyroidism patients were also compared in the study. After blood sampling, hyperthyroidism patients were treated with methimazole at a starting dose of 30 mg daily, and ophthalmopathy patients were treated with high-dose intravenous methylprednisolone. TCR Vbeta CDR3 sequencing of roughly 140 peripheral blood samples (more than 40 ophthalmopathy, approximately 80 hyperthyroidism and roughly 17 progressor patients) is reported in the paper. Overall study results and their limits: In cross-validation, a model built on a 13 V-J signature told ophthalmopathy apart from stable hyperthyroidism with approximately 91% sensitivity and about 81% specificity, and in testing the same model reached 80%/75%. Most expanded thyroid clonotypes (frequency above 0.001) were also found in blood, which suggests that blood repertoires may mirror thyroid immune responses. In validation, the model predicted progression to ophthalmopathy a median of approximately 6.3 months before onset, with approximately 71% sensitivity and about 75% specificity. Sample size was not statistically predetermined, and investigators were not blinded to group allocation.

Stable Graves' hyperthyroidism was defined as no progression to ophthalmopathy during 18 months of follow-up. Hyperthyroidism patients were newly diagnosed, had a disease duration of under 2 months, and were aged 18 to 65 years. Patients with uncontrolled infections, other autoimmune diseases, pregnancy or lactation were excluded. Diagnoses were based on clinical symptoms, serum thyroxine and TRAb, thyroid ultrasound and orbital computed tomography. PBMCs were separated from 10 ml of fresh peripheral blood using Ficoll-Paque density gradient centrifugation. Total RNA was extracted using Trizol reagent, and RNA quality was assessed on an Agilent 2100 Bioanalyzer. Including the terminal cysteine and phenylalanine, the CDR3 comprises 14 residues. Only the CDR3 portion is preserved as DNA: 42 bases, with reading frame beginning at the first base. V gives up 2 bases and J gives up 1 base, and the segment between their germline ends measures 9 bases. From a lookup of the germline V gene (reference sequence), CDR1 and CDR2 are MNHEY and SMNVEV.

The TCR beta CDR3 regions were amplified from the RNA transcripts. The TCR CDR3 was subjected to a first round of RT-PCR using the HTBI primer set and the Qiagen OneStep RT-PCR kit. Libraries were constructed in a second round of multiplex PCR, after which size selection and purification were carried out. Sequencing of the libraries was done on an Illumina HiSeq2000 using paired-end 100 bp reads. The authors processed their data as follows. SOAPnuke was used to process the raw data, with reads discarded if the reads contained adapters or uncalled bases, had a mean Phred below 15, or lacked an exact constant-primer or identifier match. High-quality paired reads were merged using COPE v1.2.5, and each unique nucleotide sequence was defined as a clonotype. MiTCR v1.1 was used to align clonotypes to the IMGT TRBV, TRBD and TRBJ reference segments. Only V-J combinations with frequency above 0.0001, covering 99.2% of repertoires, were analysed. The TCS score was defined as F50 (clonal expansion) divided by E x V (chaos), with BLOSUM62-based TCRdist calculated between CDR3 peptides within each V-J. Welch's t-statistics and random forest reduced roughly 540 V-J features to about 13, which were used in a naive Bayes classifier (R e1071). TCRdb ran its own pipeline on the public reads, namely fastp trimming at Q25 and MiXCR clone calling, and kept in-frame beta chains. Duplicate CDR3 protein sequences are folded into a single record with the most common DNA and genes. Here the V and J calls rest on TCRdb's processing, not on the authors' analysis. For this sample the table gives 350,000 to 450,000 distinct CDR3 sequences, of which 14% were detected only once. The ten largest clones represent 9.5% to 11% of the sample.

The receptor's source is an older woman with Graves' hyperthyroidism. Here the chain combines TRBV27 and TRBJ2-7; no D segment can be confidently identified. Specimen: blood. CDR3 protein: CASSLKFTSYEQYF. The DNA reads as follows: TGTGCCAGCAGTTTAAAATTTACTTCCTACGAGCAGTACTTC.